This passage covers 31 T cell receptor beta chains from one sample sequenced in a study of blood T cells in healthy people across ages. Using a J-beta primer mix together with a sample-barcoded 5' primer, a second PCR was run for about 6 to 12 cycles. MiXCR was run by TCRdb on the 5' RACE reads, yielding one entry per CDR3 protein. The sample holds some 1.8 million distinct CDR3 sequences; about two fifths are singletons and the top ten take about 21%. The sequencing sample was made of blood. The receptors stem from a human donor in good health.

The chain has TRBV29-1 and TRBJ2-4; D is possibly TRBD1 (5 bases). Near its end, the DNA agrees better with TRBJ2-7, so the J call may be wrong. Per the germline V gene, CDR1 is SQVTM and CDR2 is ANQGSEA. The CDR3 is 12 amino acids. The CDR3 DNA reads TGCAGCGTTTGCTTAGGGGCGTACGAGCAGTACTTC. Translating gives CSVCLGAYEQYF.

The V gene is TRBV6-2 or TRBV6-3, the J gene TRBJ1-1, with unresolved D. The germline gives CDR1 MNHEY, CDR2 SVGEGT. Between the trimmed V and J ends, which lost 2 bases and 6 bases, there was a span of 4 bases. The CDR3 has 11 residues. This chain's CDR3 is CASSYDAEAFF. The CDR3 coding sequence is TGTGCCAGCAGTTACGACGCTGAAGCTTTCTTT.

The chain uses TRBV2 and TRBJ2-1; D gene ambiguous. The J call may be mistaken, given a closer DNA end match to TRBJ2-7. Per germline, CDR1 SNHLY and CDR2 FYNNEI. The CDR3 contains 13 residues. CDR3 region: CASSGTMTYEQYF. The CDR3 DNA follows: TGTGCCAGCAGTGGAACGATGACCTACGAGCAGTACTTC.

This chain connects TRBV5-1 to TRBJ2-5, with 8 bases lining up with TRBD1. Germline CDR1 is SGHRS and CDR2 is YFSETQ. V trimming: 2 bases; J trimming: 0 bases; junction bases outside the gene matches: 3. The CDR3 has 15 residues. Here the CDR3 reads CASSFLQGDQETQYF. As DNA, the CDR3 is TGCGCCAGCAGCTTCCTACAGGGGGACCAAGAGACCCAGTACTTC.

This clonotype was seen only once. Written as DNA, the CDR3 is TGTGCCAGCAGCTTAGGGGTCTTGGCGGGGAACACCGGGGAGCTGTTTTTT. Translated: CASSLGVLAGNTGELFF. The chain uses TRBV7-8 and TRBJ2-2; D is possibly TRBD2 (5 bases). Germline CDR1 and CDR2: SGHVS and FQNEAQ. V lost 1 base to trimming and J lost 1 base, with 13 bases between them. The CDR3 runs to 17 residues.

This clonotype appeared many times. DNA of the CDR3: TGTGCCAGCAGCTCCCGGGACAGAGAGACCCAGTACTTC. It translates to CASSSRDRETQYF. The rearrangement joins TRBV4-2 to TRBJ2-5; 7 nucleotides align to TRBD1. CDR3 length equals 13 residues. Trimming at V came to 5 bases and at J to 4 bases, leaving 4 bases not matched to a gene. The V gene's germline CDR1 is LGHNA and CDR2 YNFKEQ.

The chain carries TRBV7-2 and TRBJ1-1; D uncertain. V was clipped by 2 bases and J by 0 bases, with 7 bases between them. Germline V gene sequence: CDR1 SGHTA, CDR2 FQGNSA. This CDR3 is 14 amino acids long. In DNA form, the CDR3 reads TGTGCCAGCAGCTTATTCGGTCTGAACACTGAAGCTTTCTTT. This encodes CASSLFGLNTEAFF.

This rearrangement joins TRBV5-1 to TRBJ1-5; the D is unclear. The CDR3 totals 14 residues. Germline loops: CDR1 SGHRS, CDR2 YFSETQ. V lost 2 bases, J lost 3 bases, and 9 bases lay in between. Here the CDR3 reads CASSFEGNNQPQHF. CDR3 nucleotide sequence: TGCGCCAGCAGCTTTGAAGGCAACAATCAGCCCCAGCATTTT.

About this clonotype itself: Just one base apart from a much larger clone, this may be a read error. The rearrangement links TRBV29-1 to TRBJ1-2; TRBD1 is a possible D gene (5 bases). Germline V gene sequence: CDR1 SQVTM, CDR2 ANQGSEA. Trimming took 4 bases from V and 3 from J, leaving 21 bases between them. The length of the CDR3 is 16 residues. For the CDR3, the DNA is TGCAGCGTTGGGGTCCCGACAGACGAGAGGGACTATGGCTACACCTTC. As protein: CSVGVPTDERDYGYTF.

This clonotype was seen more than once but under ten times. The J gene is TRBJ2-7, the V gene TRBV12-3 or TRBV12-4; weak D call: TRBD1 (6 bases). The CDR3 has 14 residues. V gave up 3 bases and J gave up 3 bases, with 12 bases separating them. The CDR3 protein is CASSFRGISYEQYF. In DNA, the CDR3 is TGTGCCAGCAGTTTTAGGGGGATCAGCTACGAGCAGTACTTC.

This clonotype appeared a few times. V usage is TRBV4-2 and J usage is TRBJ2-7, with D perhaps TRBD1 (7 bases). The CDR3 spans 15 residues. Germline-derived CDR1 and CDR2 are LGHNA and YNFKEQ. Trimming left V 2 bases short and J 4 bases short, with 15 bases between. The CDR3 loop reads CASSQFEQGGYEQYF. In nucleotides, the CDR3 is TGTGCCAGCAGCCAATTCGAGCAGGGGGGTTACGAGCAGTACTTC.

The V call is TRBV7-8, the J call TRBJ2-4; D may be TRBD2 (6 bases). Germline V gene lookup returns CDR1 SGHVS and CDR2 FQNEAQ. The CDR3 is 18 residues long. V gave up 1 base and J gave up 10 bases, with 26 bases separating them. CDR3 sequence reads: CASSLEAGGAGQRWIQYF. The CDR3 region has the DNA TGTGCCAGCAGCTTAGAAGCCGGCGGGGCGGGCCAAAGGTGGATTCAGTACTTC.

This chain joins TRBV12-3 or TRBV12-4 and TRBJ2-2; D is unclear. Trimming shortened V by 1 base and J by 0 bases, and 9 bases separated the two germline ends. There are 16 residues in the CDR3. CDR3 sequence (DNA): TGTGCCAGCAGTTTAGGCCCCAGGACGAACACCGGGGAGCTGTTTTTT. Protein: CASSLGPRTNTGELFF.

There are a few counts of this clonotype. The genes are TRBV29-1 and TRBJ1-1; D is possibly TRBD1 (5 bases). Germline V gives CDR1 SQVTM, CDR2 ANQGSEA. V gave up 4 bases and J gave up 0 bases, with 15 bases separating them. CDR3 size: 15 residues. CDR3 residues: CSVGPGIALNTEAFF. The CDR3 region has the DNA TGCAGCGTTGGCCCAGGGATTGCACTGAACACTGAAGCTTTCTTT.

This clonotype was seen a handful of times. The chain is built from TRBV15 and TRBJ2-7, with TRBD1 as a possible D gene (6 bases). This CDR3 has 14 residues. V was pared by 0 bases and J by 6 bases, with 12 bases between. The germline gives CDR1 LNHNV, CDR2 YYDKDF (reference sequence). CDR3 DNA sequence: TGTGCCACCAGCAGAGACCTAATAGGGGGCGAGCAGTACTTC. It is translated as CATSRDLIGGEQYF.

This chain uses TRBV29-1 with TRBJ2-7, with 9 nucleotides matching TRBD1. The CDR3 loop spans 15 amino acids. J gave up 3 bases and V 6 bases, and 12 bases lay outside the gene matches. Germline-derived CDR1 and CDR2 are SQVTM and ANQGSEA. CDR3 sequence (DNA): TGCAGCGTCCGGACAGGGGAGGGTGTAGGCTACGAGCAGTACTTC. It translates to CSVRTGEGVGYEQYF.

A few counts support this clonotype. The J gene is TRBJ2-3, the V gene TRBV5-1; possibly TRBD1 for D (5 bases). V dropped 3 bases and J dropped 0 bases, with 14 bases sitting between them. Germline V gene data show CDR1 as SGHRS and CDR2 as YFSETQ. CDR3 size: 16 residues. This CDR3 is CASSSAGGASTDTQYF. The CDR3 DNA reads as TGCGCCAGCAGCTCGGCCGGTGGGGCCAGCACAGATACGCAGTATTTT. The entire variable domain, with the rest obtained from reference TRBV5-1 and TRBJ2-3, is as follows: KAGVTQTPRYLIKTRGQQVTLSCSPISGHRSVSWYQQTPGQGLQFLFEYFSETQRNKGNFPGRFSGRQFSNSRSEMNVSTLELGDSALYLCASSSAGGASTDTQYFGPGTRLTVL.

As DNA, the CDR3 is TGCAGTGCTAGCGGCCTTTTAGATACGCAGTATTTT. Its translation: CSASGLLDTQYF. J is TRBJ2-3 and V is TRBV20-1; D is ambiguous. CDR3 length: 12 residues. Germline V gives CDR1 DFQATT, CDR2 SNEGSKA (reference sequence). Trimming took 3 bases from V and 5 from J, leaving 9 bases between them.

The chain joins TRBV9 to TRBJ1-2, with D tentatively TRBD1 (5 bases). V dropped 6 bases and J dropped 5 bases, with 20 bases sitting between them. The CDR3 length is 15 residues. The V gene's germline CDR1 is SGDLS and CDR2 YYNGEE. This chain's CDR3 is CASIPPWAPGYGYTF. DNA of the CDR3: TGTGCCAGCATCCCCCCATGGGCCCCAGGGTATGGCTACACCTTC.

This clonotype was seen just once. A much larger clone lies one base from this, so it may be a read error. The J gene is TRBJ2-7, the V gene TRBV5-1; TRBD2 matches at 7 bases. Looked up from germline, CDR1 is SGHRS and CDR2 is YFSETQ. The CDR3 contains 14 residues. The CDR3 sequence: CAGSHGLGSYEQYF. The CDR3 region has the DNA TGCGCCGGCAGCCACGGACTAGGTTCCTACGAGCAGTACTTC.

This clonotype has only a few counts. The chain links TRBV11-1 to TRBJ1-2, with D unclear. Germline assignment: CDR1 SGHAT and CDR2 FQDESV (reference sequence). The CDR3 extends over 13 amino acids. V was shortened by 1 base and J by 4 bases, with 7 bases between the two germline ends. The CDR3 spells CASSLEASYGYTF. Here the CDR3 DNA reads TGTGCCAGCAGCTTAGAAGCATCCTATGGCTACACCTTC.

V is TRBV7-2 and J is TRBJ2-3, with D uncertain. Germline values: CDR1 SGHTA, CDR2 FQGNSA. The CDR3 has 13 amino acids. V lost 0 bases and J 6 bases, leaving 7 bases between the germline ends. CDR3 in DNA: TGTGCCAGCAGCTTAGCCTATTTGGATACGCAGTATTTT. Translating gives CASSLAYLDTQYF.

This clonotype was seen only a few times. The chain carries TRBV12-3 or TRBV12-4 and TRBJ1-1; D is perhaps TRBD1 (5 bases). V shed 5 bases and J shed 7 bases, with 14 bases lying between them. The CDR3 has 13 amino acids. The CDR3 protein is CASSQYETVEAFF. CDR3 DNA sequence: TGTGCCAGCAGTCAATATGAGACAGTTGAAGCTTTCTTT.

This clonotype was counted a few times. V is TRBV4-1 and J is TRBJ2-7; D is ambiguous. This CDR3 is built from 13 residues. V lost 4 bases and J lost 2, with 9 bases in between. Germline CDR1 MGHRA, CDR2 YSYEKL. The CDR3 loop reads CASSPYLTYEQYF. The CDR3 DNA reads TGCGCCAGCAGCCCATATTTAACCTACGAGCAGTACTTC.

The CDR3 sequence: CASSVQGGVRNAFF. Written as DNA, the CDR3 is TGTGCCAGCAGCGTACAGGGGGGGGTGCGGAATGCTTTCTTT. This chain connects TRBV5-6 to TRBJ1-1; 8 bases line up with TRBD1. The CDR3 loop spans 14 amino acids. Looked up from germline, CDR1 is SGHDT and CDR2 is YYEEEE. The J segment lost 11 bases and the V segment lost 4 bases, leaving 13 bases of the junction unmatched.

This clonotype was observed a handful of times. A clone one base away is much larger, so this may be a read error. The rearrangement links TRBV7-8 to TRBJ1-5, with D unresolved. The CDR3 loop spans 14 amino acids. Germline V gene data show CDR1 as SGHVS and CDR2 as FQNEAQ. The CDR3 spells CACSLGHTDQPQHF. In DNA, the CDR3 is TGTGCCTGCAGCTTAGGCCACACCGACCAGCCCCAGCATTTT.

The chain is built from TRBV15 and TRBJ2-7, with a tentative D call TRBD1 (6 bases). Trimming cost V 0 bases and J 7 bases, with 19 bases left between them. Germline assignment: CDR1 LNHNV and CDR2 YYDKDF (reference sequence). The CDR3 extends over 16 amino acids. The CDR3: CATSRESTDSYNEQYF. The CDR3 DNA follows: TGTGCCACCAGCAGAGAGAGTACGGACAGCTACAATGAGCAGTACTTC.

This clonotype has only a few counts. The rearrangement joins TRBV6-2 or TRBV6-3 to TRBJ2-5, with a tentative D call TRBD1 (6 bases). V shed 5 bases and J shed 5 bases, with 21 bases lying between them. This CDR3 is built from 16 residues. Looked up from germline, CDR1 is MNHEY and CDR2 is SVGEGT. The CDR3 sequence is CASSPQIQGPRETQYF. The CDR3 DNA follows: TGTGCCAGCAGTCCCCAAATACAGGGCCCAAGGGAGACCCAGTACTTC.

This clonotype appeared a few times. V usage is TRBV10-3 and J usage is TRBJ1-2; no clear D. CDR1 and CDR2 (germline): ENHRY, SYGVKD. The CDR3 covers 13 residues. V dropped 0 bases and J dropped 5 bases, with 7 bases sitting between them. CDR3 loop: CAISESVGYGYTF. CDR3 nucleotide sequence: TGTGCCATCAGTGAGTCCGTAGGTTATGGCTACACCTTC.

The rearrangement links TRBV4-1 to TRBJ1-6, with TRBD1 matching over 7 bases. The CDR3 runs 16 residues. After removal of 1 base from V and 4 bases from J, the junction contained 4 bases not matched to a gene. Germline lookup yields CDR1 MGHRA and CDR2 YSYEKL. CDR3 region: CASSQGTGDYNSPLHF. The DNA for the CDR3 is TGCGCCAGCAGCCAAGGCACAGGGGATTATAATTCACCCCTCCACTTT.

The V call is TRBV5-1, the J call TRBJ2-5; weak D call: TRBD2 (6 bases). The germline CDR1 and CDR2 sequences are SGHRS and YFSETQ. Trimming stripped 5 bases from V and 1 base from J, with 6 bases between. This CDR3 has 12 amino acids. CDR3 DNA: TGCGCCAGCAGAGCGGGCCAAGAGACCCAGTACTTC. Protein sequence: CASRAGQETQYF.